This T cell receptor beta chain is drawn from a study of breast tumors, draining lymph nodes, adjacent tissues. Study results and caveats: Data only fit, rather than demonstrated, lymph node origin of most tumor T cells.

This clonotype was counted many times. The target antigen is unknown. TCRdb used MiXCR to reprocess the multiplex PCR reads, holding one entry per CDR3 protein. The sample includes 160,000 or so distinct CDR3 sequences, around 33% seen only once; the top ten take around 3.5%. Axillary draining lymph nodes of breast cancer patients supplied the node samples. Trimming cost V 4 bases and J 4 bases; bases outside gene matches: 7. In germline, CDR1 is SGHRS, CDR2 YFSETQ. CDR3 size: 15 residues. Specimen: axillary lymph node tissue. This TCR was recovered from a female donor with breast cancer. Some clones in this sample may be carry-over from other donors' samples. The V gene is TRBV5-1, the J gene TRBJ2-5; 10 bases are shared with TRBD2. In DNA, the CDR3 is TGCGCCAGCAGCCCTCAGCGGGGGGGAGCAGAGACCCAGTACTTC. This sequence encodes CASSPQRGGAETQYF.